This T cell receptor beta chain was captured in a study of blood T cell repertoires in COVID-19. The wider study: Acute and convalescent COVID-19 samples came from the United States, Italy and Spain. T cells, B-cell-depleted T cells, or PBMCs provided the cDNA or gDNA that served as material.

In the original workflow: Amplified reference gene primers provided the basis for estimating nucleated cell counts. The table came from immunoSEQ multiplex PCR; TCRdb's copy has only in-frame clones and leaves some out. For V, J and clone size, that table is used; D and trimming come from the DNA. Among around 130,000 clones, approximately 80% were seen once, and the ten largest hold about 4.2%. The receptor was derived from a woman aged 70-85 years with acute or convalescent COVID-19. Material: peripheral blood.

CDR3 sequence reads: CASNPRGRGDTGELFF. The CDR3 DNA reads as TGTGCCAGCAACCCCAGGGGCCGAGGAGACACCGGGGAGCTGTTTTTT. The genes are TRBV6-2 or TRBV6-3 and TRBJ2-2; D perhaps matches TRBD1 (6 bases). There are 16 residues in the CDR3. V was cut by 7 bases and J by 3 bases, with 18 bases left in between. The V gene's germline CDR1 is MNHEY and CDR2 SVGEGT.